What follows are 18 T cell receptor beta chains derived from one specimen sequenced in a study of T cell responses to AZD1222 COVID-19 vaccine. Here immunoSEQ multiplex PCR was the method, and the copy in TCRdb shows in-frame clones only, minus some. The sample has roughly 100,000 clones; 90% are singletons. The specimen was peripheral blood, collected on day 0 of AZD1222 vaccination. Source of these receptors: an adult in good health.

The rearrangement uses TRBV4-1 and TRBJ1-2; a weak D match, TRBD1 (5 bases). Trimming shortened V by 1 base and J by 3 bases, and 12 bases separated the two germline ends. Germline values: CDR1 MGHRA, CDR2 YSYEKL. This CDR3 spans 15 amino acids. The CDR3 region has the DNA TGCGCCAGCAGCCAAGTGGGGTTGGGGGACTATGGCTACACCTTC. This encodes CASSQVGLGDYGYTF.

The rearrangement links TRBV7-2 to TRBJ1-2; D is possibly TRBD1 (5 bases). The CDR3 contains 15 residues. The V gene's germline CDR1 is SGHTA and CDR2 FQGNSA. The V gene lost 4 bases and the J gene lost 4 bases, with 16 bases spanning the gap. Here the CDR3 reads CASSSYMTGGYGYTF. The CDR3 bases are TGTGCCAGCAGCTCATACATGACGGGGGGCTATGGCTACACCTTC.

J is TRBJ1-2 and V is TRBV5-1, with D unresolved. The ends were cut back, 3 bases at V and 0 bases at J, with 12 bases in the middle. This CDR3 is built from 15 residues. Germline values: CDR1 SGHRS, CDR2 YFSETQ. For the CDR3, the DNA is TGCGCCAGCAGCTGGACGCCATATTCTAACTATGGCTACACCTTC. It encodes CASSWTPYSNYGYTF.

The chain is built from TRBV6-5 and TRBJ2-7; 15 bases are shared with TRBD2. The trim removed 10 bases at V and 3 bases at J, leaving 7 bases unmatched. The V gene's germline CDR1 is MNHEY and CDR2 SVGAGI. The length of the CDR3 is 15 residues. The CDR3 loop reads CATGTSGGFGYEQYF. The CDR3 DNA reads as TGTGCCACAGGGACTAGCGGGGGGTTTGGCTACGAGCAGTACTTC.

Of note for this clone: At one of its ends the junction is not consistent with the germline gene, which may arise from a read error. CDR3 region: CASSPDPTGVNQPQHF. The CDR3 region has the DNA TGTGCTAGCAGCCCGGACCCTACAGGAGTCAATCAGCCCCAGCATTTT. V usage is TRBV7-7 and J usage is TRBJ1-5; D is perhaps TRBD1 (5 bases). This CDR3 region has 16 residues. In germline, CDR1 is SSHAT, CDR2 FNYEAQ (reference sequence).

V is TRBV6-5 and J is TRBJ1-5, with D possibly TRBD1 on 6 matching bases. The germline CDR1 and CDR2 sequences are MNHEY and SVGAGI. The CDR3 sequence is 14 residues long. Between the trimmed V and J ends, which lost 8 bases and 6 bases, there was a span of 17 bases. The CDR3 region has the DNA TGTGCCAGCTCGATCGGGGGCGGGAGTCAGCCCCAGCATTTT. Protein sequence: CASSIGGGSQPQHF.

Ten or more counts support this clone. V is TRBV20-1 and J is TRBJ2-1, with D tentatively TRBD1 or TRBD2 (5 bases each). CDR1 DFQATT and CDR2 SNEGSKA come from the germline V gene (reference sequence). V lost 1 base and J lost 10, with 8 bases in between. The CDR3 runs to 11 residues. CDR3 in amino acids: CSARGDREQFF. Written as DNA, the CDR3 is TGCAGTGCTAGAGGGGACCGGGAGCAGTTCTTC.

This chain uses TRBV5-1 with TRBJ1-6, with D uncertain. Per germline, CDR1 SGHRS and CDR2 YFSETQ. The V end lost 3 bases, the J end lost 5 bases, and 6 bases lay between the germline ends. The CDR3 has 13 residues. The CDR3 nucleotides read TGCGCCAGCAGCTACACAAATAATTCACCCCTCCACTTT. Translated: CASSYTNNSPLHF.

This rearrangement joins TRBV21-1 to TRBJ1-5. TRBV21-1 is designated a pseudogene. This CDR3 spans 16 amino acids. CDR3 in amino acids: CASSKARRAKGQPQHF. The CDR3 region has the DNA TGTGCCAGCAGCAAAGCCCGGCGGGCGAAGGGGCAGCCCCAGCATTTT.

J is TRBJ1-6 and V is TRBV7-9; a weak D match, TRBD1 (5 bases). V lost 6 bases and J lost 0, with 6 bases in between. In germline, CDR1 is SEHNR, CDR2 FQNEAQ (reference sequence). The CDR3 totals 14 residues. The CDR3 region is CASRGGSYNSPLHF. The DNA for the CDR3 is TGTGCCAGCAGGGGGGGCTCCTATAATTCACCCCTCCACTTT.

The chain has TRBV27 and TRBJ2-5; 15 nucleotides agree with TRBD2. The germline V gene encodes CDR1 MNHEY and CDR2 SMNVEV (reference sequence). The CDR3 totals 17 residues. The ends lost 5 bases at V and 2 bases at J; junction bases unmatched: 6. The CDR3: CASSPGLAGGKQETQYF. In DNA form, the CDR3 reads TGTGCCAGCAGTCCGGGACTAGCGGGGGGTAAACAAGAGACCCAGTACTTC.

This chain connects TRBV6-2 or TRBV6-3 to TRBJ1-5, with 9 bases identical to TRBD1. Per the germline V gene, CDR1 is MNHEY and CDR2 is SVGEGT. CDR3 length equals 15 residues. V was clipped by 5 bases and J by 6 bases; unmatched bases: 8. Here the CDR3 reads CASSNTGGVSQPQHF. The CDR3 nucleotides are TGTGCCAGCAGTAATACAGGGGGCGTTTCTCAGCCCCAGCATTTT.

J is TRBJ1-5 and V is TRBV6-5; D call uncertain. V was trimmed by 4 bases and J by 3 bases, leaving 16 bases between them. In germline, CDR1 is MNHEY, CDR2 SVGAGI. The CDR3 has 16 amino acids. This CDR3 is CASSLEGLLVNQPQHF. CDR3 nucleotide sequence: TGTGCCAGCAGTTTGGAAGGACTCCTGGTCAATCAGCCCCAGCATTTT.

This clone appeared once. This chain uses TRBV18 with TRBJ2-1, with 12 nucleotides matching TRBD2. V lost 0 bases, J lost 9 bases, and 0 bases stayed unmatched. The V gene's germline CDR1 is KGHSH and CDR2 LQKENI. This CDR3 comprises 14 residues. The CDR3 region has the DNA TGTGCCAGCTCACCACCGGGACTAGCGGGTGAGCAGTTCTTC. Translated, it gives CASSPPGLAGEQFF.

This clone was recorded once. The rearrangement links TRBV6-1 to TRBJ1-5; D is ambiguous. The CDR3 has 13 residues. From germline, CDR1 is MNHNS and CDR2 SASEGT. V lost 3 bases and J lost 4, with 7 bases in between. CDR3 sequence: CASSDRSNQPQHF. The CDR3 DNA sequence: TGTGCCAGCAGTGACAGATCAAATCAGCCCCAGCATTTT.

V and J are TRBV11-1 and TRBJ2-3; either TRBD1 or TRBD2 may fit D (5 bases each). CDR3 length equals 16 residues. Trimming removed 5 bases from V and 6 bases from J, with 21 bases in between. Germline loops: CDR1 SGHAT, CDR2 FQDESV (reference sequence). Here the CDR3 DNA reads TGTGCCAGCAGCCCCCGAGGGACGTCTACCTGGGATACGCAGTATTTT. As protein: CASSPRGTSTWDTQYF.

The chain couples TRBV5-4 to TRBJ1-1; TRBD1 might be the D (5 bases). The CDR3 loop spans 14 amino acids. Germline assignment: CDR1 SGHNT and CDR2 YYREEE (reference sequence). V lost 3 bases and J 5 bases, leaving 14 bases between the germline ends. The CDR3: CASSWDRLETEAFF. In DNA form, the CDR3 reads TGTGCCAGCAGCTGGGACCGATTGGAGACTGAAGCTTTCTTT.

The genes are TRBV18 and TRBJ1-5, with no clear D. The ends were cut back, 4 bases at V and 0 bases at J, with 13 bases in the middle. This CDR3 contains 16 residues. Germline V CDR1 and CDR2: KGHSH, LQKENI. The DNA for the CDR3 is TGTGCCAGCTCACTATCGACACGTAATAGCAATCAGCCCCAGCATTTT. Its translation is CASSLSTRNSNQPQHF.